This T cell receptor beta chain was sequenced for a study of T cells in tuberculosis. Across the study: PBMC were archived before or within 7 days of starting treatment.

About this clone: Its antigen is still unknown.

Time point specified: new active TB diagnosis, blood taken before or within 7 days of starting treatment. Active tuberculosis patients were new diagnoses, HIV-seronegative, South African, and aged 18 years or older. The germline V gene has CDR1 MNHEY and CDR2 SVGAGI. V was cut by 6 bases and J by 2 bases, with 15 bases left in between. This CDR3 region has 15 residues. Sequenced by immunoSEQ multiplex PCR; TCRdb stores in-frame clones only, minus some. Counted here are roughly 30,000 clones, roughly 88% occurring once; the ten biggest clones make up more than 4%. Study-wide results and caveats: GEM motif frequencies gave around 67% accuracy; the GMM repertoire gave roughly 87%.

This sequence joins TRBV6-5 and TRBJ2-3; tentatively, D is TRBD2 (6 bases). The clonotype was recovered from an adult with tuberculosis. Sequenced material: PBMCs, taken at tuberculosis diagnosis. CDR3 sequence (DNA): TGTGCCAGCAGATCGACTAGTTCCGCCACAGATACGCAGTATTTT. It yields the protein CASRSTSSATDTQYF.